These 27 T cell receptor beta chains came from one sample sequenced in a study of CD8 T cells in ankylosing spondylitis. Study observations and caveats: One TCR beta motif, made up of roughly eight highly homologous variants, appeared characteristic of ankylosing spondylitis blood.

TCRdb analysed the 5' RACE reads with MiXCR anew, one entry per CDR3 protein. The profile covers approximately 400,000 distinct CDR3 sequences, with around 26% appearing a single time and about 1% taken by the ten largest. Antigens for these TCRs are unknown. Sequencing was carried out using blood, either unsorted or a sorted T cell fraction (not recorded which). These receptors were obtained from a male donor with ankylosing spondylitis.

CDR3 nucleotides: TGTGCCATCAGTGAGTCCGGACTAGGCCAAGAGACCCAGTACTTC. This gives the protein CAISESGLGQETQYF. This rearrangement joins TRBV10-3 to TRBJ2-5; TRBD2 matches at 7 bases. There are 15 residues in the CDR3. Germline values: CDR1 ENHRY, CDR2 SYGVKD. J was trimmed by 1 base and V by 0 bases; bases with no gene match: 2.

The V call is TRBV5-1, the J call TRBJ2-1; TRBD2 matches at 7 bases. J lost 6 bases, V lost 4 bases, and 10 bases had no gene match. The CDR3 totals 15 residues. Germline-derived CDR1 and CDR2 are SGHRS and YFSETQ. CDR3 bases: TGCGCCAGCAGCCTGGGACTACCTGTGAGCAATGAGCAGTTCTTC. Its protein is CASSLGLPVSNEQFF.

The rearrangement links TRBV3-1 to TRBJ1-3; perhaps TRBD1 as D (5 bases). The CDR3 length is 16 residues. CDR1 is LGHDT and CDR2 is YNNKEL in the germline V gene (reference sequence). V lost 5 bases and J lost 0, with 14 bases in between. The CDR3 loop reads CASSYGTHGSGNTIYF. DNA of the CDR3: TGTGCCAGCAGCTACGGGACTCACGGCTCTGGAAACACCATATATTTT.

The J gene is TRBJ2-3, the V gene TRBV5-6; the match to TRBD1 covers 8 bases. CDR1 and CDR2 from the germline V gene are SGHDT and YYEEEE. J lost 5 bases, V lost 0 bases, and 5 bases had no gene match. There are 15 residues in the CDR3. CDR3 DNA: TGTGCCAGCAGCTTGGGTGGACAGGGCATAGATACGCAGTATTTT. Its translation: CASSLGGQGIDTQYF. Full variable domain (outside the CDR3, taken from reference TRBV5-6 and TRBJ2-3): DAGVTQSPTHLIKTRGQQVTLRCSPKSGHDTVSWYQQALGQGPQFIFQYYEEEERQRGNFPDRFSGHQFPNYSSELNVNALLLGDSALYLCASSLGGQGIDTQYFGPGTRLTVL.

The table lists this clonotype with a few counts. This chain links TRBV12-3 or TRBV12-4 with TRBJ2-7; D is perhaps TRBD2 (6 bases). Deletions cut 1 base from V and 3 bases from J, with 7 bases between. The CDR3 runs 13 residues. CDR3 in DNA: TGTGCCAGCAGTTTAGGGGAGGTCTACGAGCAGTACTTC. This codes for CASSLGEVYEQYF.

The chain links TRBV10-2 to TRBJ2-1, with 7 bases that match TRBD2. The germline CDR1 and CDR2 sequences are WSHSY and SAAADI. V gave up 8 bases and J gave up 11 bases; unmatched junction bases: 15. The CDR3 extends over 14 amino acids. CDR3 in amino acids: CASGGLVEPSKQFF. CDR3 coding DNA: TGCGCCAGCGGCGGACTAGTCGAACCCTCTAAGCAGTTCTTC.

This clonotype was found a few times. The CDR3 protein is CASSEPGQGLDEQFF. CDR3 nucleotides: TGTGCCAGCAGTGAGCCGGGACAGGGGCTCGATGAGCAGTTCTTC. This sequence joins TRBV6-1 and TRBJ2-1, with 10 bases aligning to TRBD1. V was clipped by 3 bases and J by 8 bases; unmatched bases: 7. CDR1 is MNHNS, CDR2 SASEGT, per germline. The CDR3 sequence is 15 residues long.

This clonotype was seen a handful of times. The J gene is TRBJ2-6, the V gene TRBV5-1; 7 bases agree with TRBD2. This CDR3 region has 17 residues. Germline V gives CDR1 SGHRS, CDR2 YFSETQ. The ends lost 4 bases at V and 0 bases at J; junction bases unmatched: 7. The CDR3 DNA reads as TGCGCCAGCAGCCCCCGTTGGACTAGCTCTGGGGCCAACGTCCTGACTTTC. Protein sequence: CASSPRWTSSGANVLTF.

The V gene is TRBV24-1, the J gene TRBJ2-5; 9 positions agree with TRBD1. The CDR3 consists of 18 residues. CDR1 is KGHDR, CDR2 SFDVKD, per germline. V shed 2 bases, J shed 7 bases, and the junction held 16 bases outside the gene matches. The CDR3 DNA sequence: TGTGCCACCAGTGATTCCGACCCGGGACAGGGTCAATTGGGGACCCAGTACTTC. Its protein product is CATSDSDPGQGQLGTQYF.

This clonotype has only a few counts. CDR3 coding DNA: TGTGCCAGCAAACCAGGAACAGGGGGCATGGAGACCCAGTACTTC. Encoded protein: CASKPGTGGMETQYF. The V and J genes are TRBV27 and TRBJ2-5; 9 positions match TRBD1. Germline values: CDR1 MNHEY, CDR2 SMNVEV (reference sequence). The CDR3 spans 15 residues. V trimming: 7 bases; J trimming: 5 bases; junction bases outside the gene matches: 11.

The V gene is TRBV11-2, the J gene TRBJ2-5; 8 bases agree with TRBD1. The germline gives CDR1 SGHAT, CDR2 FQNNGV. V lost 4 bases to trimming and J lost 0 bases; unmatched junction nucleotides: 4. This CDR3 is 15 amino acids long. The CDR3 bases are TGTGCCAGCAGCTCACCGGGACAGGACCAAGAGACCCAGTACTTC. Translation gives CASSSPGQDQETQYF.

This sequence joins TRBV20-1 and TRBJ1-1; D is perhaps TRBD1 (5 bases). The V gene's germline CDR1 is DFQATT and CDR2 SNEGSKA (reference sequence). Trimming stripped 4 bases from V and 3 bases from J, with 18 bases between. CDR3 length equals 15 residues. The CDR3 bases are TGCAGTGCTAAGAGGGGCCCCGGATCTTACACTGAAGCTTTCTTT. Translation: CSAKRGPGSYTEAFF.

The chain employs TRBV6-5 and TRBJ1-1; D is unresolved. The CDR3 loop spans 12 amino acids. V was shortened by 5 bases and J by 7 bases, with 11 bases between the two germline ends. Germline-derived CDR1 and CDR2 are MNHEY and SVGAGI. Written as DNA, the CDR3 is TGTGCCAGCAGTATACCGGGTAGTGAAGCTTTCTTT. This sequence encodes CASSIPGSEAFF.

This clonotype showed up just a few times. The chain is built from TRBV5-1 and TRBJ2-1, with 10 bases lining up with TRBD2. Trimming removed 0 bases from V and 7 bases from J; junction bases left unmatched: 7. CDR3 length: 16 residues. Looked up from germline, CDR1 is SGHRS and CDR2 is YFSETQ. CDR3 region: CASSLEGLALRNEQFF. The CDR3 DNA reads as TGCGCCAGCAGCTTGGAGGGACTAGCGCTACGGAATGAGCAGTTCTTC.

The rearrangement uses TRBV5-1 and TRBJ2-1, with 9 bases matching TRBD1. Germline V gene sequence: CDR1 SGHRS, CDR2 YFSETQ. V dropped 2 bases and J dropped 7; count of bases not matched to a gene: 7. The CDR3 is made up of 15 amino acids. CDR3 protein: CASSLDRGLVNEQFF. DNA of the CDR3: TGCGCCAGCAGCTTAGACAGGGGGTTGGTGAATGAGCAGTTCTTC. The full variable domain, rest sourced from reference TRBV5-1 and TRBJ2-1, is KAGVTQTPRYLIKTRGQQVTLSCSPISGHRSVSWYQQTPGQGLQFLFEYFSETQRNKGNFPGRFSGRQFSNSRSEMNVSTLELGDSALYLCASSLDRGLVNEQFFGPGTRLTVL.

This clonotype was seen only a few times. The CDR3 spells CASSQLRAGGYNEQFF. The CDR3 DNA follows: TGTGCCAGCAGCCAACTTCGGGCGGGAGGGTACAATGAGCAGTTCTTC. The rearrangement joins TRBV7-8 to TRBJ2-1, with 9 positions matching TRBD2. The junction had 9 bases not matched to a gene; V was cut back by 5 bases and J by 4 bases. CDR1 is SGHVS, CDR2 FQNEAQ, per germline. CDR3 length equals 16 residues.

V is TRBV3-1 and J is TRBJ1-1, with D perhaps matching TRBD1 (5 bases). V gave up 4 bases and J gave up 11 bases, with 14 bases separating them. Germline V gene sequence: CDR1 LGHDT, CDR2 YNNKEL (reference sequence). The CDR3 is 12 amino acids. This chain's CDR3 is CASSPGGERAFF. In DNA, the CDR3 is TGTGCCAGCAGCCCCGGGGGGGAGAGGGCTTTCTTT.

There are a few counts of this clonotype. The chain employs TRBV12-5 and TRBJ2-1; 11 positions match TRBD2. With V trimmed by 3 bases and J by 10 bases, 8 bases remained unmatched. The CDR3 is 15 amino acids. Germline CDR1 and CDR2: LGHNT and FRNRAP. The CDR3 DNA is TGTGCTAGTGGTTTACTACTAGCGGGAGAAGGAGAGCAGTTCTTC. Residues: CASGLLLAGEGEQFF.

This clonotype was detected a few times. The V and J genes are TRBV5-1 and TRBJ2-7; D uncertain. The V and J ends lost 4 bases and 5 bases respectively, with 16 bases between them. CDR3 size: 14 residues. Germline lookup yields CDR1 SGHRS and CDR2 YFSETQ. This chain's CDR3 is CASSPPSRPHEQYF. The CDR3 DNA follows: TGCGCCAGCAGCCCGCCTTCCAGACCCCACGAGCAGTACTTC.

This clonotype was counted only a few times. The chain recombines TRBV5-1 with TRBJ2-5; no clear D gene. V was cut by 4 bases and J by 0 bases, with 13 bases left in between. Germline-derived CDR1 and CDR2 are SGHRS and YFSETQ. This CDR3 is 15 amino acids long. This CDR3 reads CASSVMTPDQETQYF. The CDR3, as DNA: TGCGCCAGCAGCGTCATGACTCCGGACCAAGAGACCCAGTACTTC.

The sample holds a few counts of this clonotype. The genes are TRBV3-1 and TRBJ2-1; D is unresolved. The CDR3 consists of 13 residues. In germline, CDR1 is LGHDT, CDR2 YNNKEL (reference sequence). Trimming took off 0 bases at V and 9 bases at J, with 9 bases between the two ends. CDR3 in DNA: TGTGCCAGCAGCCAAGATCCCACGGGTGAGCAGTTCTTC. It translates to CASSQDPTGEQFF.

The V call is TRBV7-2, the J call TRBJ2-2; maybe TRBD1 (5 bases). The CDR3 is made up of 15 amino acids. V was trimmed by 3 bases and J by 4 bases, leaving 12 bases between them. Germline values: CDR1 SGHTA, CDR2 FQGNSA. The CDR3 DNA is TGTGCCAGCAGCTTGATTGGGGCAGTCACCGGGGAGCTGTTTTTT. It specifies CASSLIGAVTGELFF.

The J gene is TRBJ2-3, the V gene TRBV7-8; D unclear. Germline-derived CDR1 and CDR2 are SGHVS and FQNEAQ. The CDR3 length is 13 residues. Trimming left V 5 bases short and J 4 bases short, with 10 bases between. The CDR3 loop reads CASSPERADTQYF. The CDR3, as DNA: TGTGCCAGCAGCCCCGAACGAGCAGATACGCAGTATTTT.

The CDR3 DNA reads TGTGCCAGTAGTCCCCCCCGGGGCGCCACCGGGGAGCTGTTTTTT. Translating gives CASSPPRGATGELFF. The chain has TRBV19 and TRBJ2-2, with D possibly called TRBD1 or TRBD2 (5 bases each). The V end lost 5 bases, the J end lost 4 bases, and 14 bases lay between the germline ends. The germline CDR1 and CDR2 sequences are LNHDA and SQIVND (reference sequence). The CDR3 has 15 residues.

In its sample, this clonotype was seen a few times. The chain recombines TRBV11-3 with TRBJ2-3; 7 bases fit TRBD2. Trimming at V came to 8 bases and at J to 4 bases, leaving 9 bases not matched to a gene. CDR3 length equals 14 residues. The germline gives CDR1 SGHNT, CDR2 YENEEA. CDR3 sequence reads: CASGQGGDSDTQYF. For the CDR3, the DNA is TGTGCCAGCGGCCAGGGAGGGGACTCAGATACGCAGTATTTT.

The V gene is TRBV3-1, the J gene TRBJ2-5; TRBD2 agrees at 9 bases. Germline CDR1 and CDR2: LGHDT and YNNKEL (reference sequence). Losses at the gene ends were 1 base for V and 0 bases for J; bases not matched to a gene: 3. The CDR3 sequence is 16 residues long. CDR3 sequence reads: CASSQVLAGYQETQYF. The CDR3 bases are TGTGCCAGCAGCCAAGTTCTAGCGGGGTACCAAGAGACCCAGTACTTC.

The table lists this clonotype with a few counts. CDR3 DNA sequence: TGCGCCAGCAGCCAAGCCGGGACAGGGGGCTTTCAGCCCCAGCATTTT. It encodes CASSQAGTGGFQPQHF. This chain links TRBV4-1 with TRBJ1-5; 12 bases match TRBD1. The junction had 4 bases not matched to a gene; V was cut back by 1 base and J by 6 bases. The germline CDR1 and CDR2 sequences are MGHRA and YSYEKL. CDR3 length: 16 residues.